This T cell receptor beta chain was profiled in a study of cytomegalovirus exposure and HLA in healthy donors. Study-wide background: Inside one of the first data releases sat about 85 million unique TCRs taken from HLA-typed donors.

PCR was performed using 60 Vbeta and 13 Jbeta primers. Sequencing was performed with immunoSEQ multiplex PCR; in TCRdb, only in-frame clones are kept and a portion is missing. The table lists about 95,000 clones, around four fifths of them singletons. The germline CDR1 and CDR2 sequences are LNHDA and SQIVND (reference sequence). V gave up 3 bases and J gave up 7 bases, with 19 bases separating them. CDR3 length: 15 residues. The receptor's source is a woman aged 40 to 50 in good health and CMV-seronegative. J is TRBJ2-7 and V is TRBV19, with a tentative D call TRBD2 (5 bases). The sample taken for sequencing was PBMCs. The CDR3 here is CASSIQESPPGEQYF. CDR3 in DNA: TGTGCCAGTAGTATCCAGGAATCTCCTCCGGGAGAGCAGTACTTC.